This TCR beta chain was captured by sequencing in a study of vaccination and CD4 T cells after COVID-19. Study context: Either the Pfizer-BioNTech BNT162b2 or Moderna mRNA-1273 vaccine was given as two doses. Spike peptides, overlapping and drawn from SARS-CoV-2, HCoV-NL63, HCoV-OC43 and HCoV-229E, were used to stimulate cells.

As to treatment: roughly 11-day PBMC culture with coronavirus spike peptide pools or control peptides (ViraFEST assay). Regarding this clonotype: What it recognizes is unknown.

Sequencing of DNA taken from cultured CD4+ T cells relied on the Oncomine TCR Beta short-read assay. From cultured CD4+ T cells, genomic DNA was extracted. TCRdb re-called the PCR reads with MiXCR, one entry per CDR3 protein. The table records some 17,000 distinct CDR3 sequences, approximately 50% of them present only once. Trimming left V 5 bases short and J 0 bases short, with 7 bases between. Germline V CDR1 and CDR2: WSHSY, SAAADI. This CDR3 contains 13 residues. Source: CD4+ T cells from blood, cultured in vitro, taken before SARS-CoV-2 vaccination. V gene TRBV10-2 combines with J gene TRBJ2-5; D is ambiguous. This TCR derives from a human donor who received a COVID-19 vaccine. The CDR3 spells CASSRQYQETQYF. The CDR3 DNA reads TGCGCCAGCAGTAGGCAGTACCAAGAGACCCAGTACTTC.